The following is a T cell receptor beta chain sequence with its context. The antigen is not known. This record belongs to a study of PD-1 blockade in classical Hodgkin lymphoma. Study-level background: Patients were dosed intravenously with nivolumab at 3 mg/kg every 2 weeks.

Sequencing used immunoSEQ multiplex PCR; TCRdb keeps in-frame clones, though not all of them. Of tens of thousands of clones in the sample, 81% were seen once. Trimming took off 5 bases at V and 4 bases at J, with 17 bases between the two ends. CDR3 length: 15 residues. CDR1 and CDR2 from the germline V gene are KGHSH and LQKENI. After autologous stem cell transplantation all patients relapsed, and prior brentuximab vedotin exposure differed between cohorts. Study findings and constraints: Patients newly diagnosed and complete responders had comparable baseline diversity. The study reported lower baseline TCR diversity in newly diagnosed patients than in healthy donors. A significant rise in TCR diversity was seen by C4D1 for CD4+ cells but not for CD8+ cells.

The chain employs TRBV18 and TRBJ2-5; a weak D match, TRBD2 (5 bases). The clonotype was recovered from a human donor with classical Hodgkin lymphoma. The sequencing here drew on peripheral blood mononuclear cells (PBMCs), taken at baseline. The CDR3 protein is CASSTSLEVGETQYF. CDR3 DNA sequence: TGTGCCAGCTCAACCTCCCTGGAGGTCGGAGAGACCCAGTACTTC. The full variable domain, rest sourced from reference TRBV18 and TRBJ2-5, is NAGVMQNPRHLVRRRGQEARLRCSPMKGHSHVYWYRQLPEEGLKFMVYLQKENIIDESGMPKERFSAEFPKEGPSILRIQQVVRGDSAAYFCASSTSLEVGETQYFGPGTRLLVL.